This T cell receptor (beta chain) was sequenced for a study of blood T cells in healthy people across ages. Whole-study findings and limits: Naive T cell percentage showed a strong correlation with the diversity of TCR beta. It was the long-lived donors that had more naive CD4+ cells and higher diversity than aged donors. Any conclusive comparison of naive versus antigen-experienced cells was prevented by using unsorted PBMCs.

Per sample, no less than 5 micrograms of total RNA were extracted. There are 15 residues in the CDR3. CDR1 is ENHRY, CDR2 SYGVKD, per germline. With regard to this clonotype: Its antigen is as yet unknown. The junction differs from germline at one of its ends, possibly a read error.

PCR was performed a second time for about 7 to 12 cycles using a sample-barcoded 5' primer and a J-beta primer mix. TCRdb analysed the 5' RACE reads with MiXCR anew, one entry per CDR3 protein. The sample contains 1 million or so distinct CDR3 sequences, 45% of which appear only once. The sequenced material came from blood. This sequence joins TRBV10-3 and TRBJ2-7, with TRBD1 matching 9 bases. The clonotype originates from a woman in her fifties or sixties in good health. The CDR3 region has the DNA TGTGCCGTCAGTGAGCCGGGACAGGGTGACTACGAGCAGTACTTC. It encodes CAVSEPGQGDYEQYF.